This T cell receptor (beta chain) was recorded in a study of graft-versus-host responses after intestinal transplantation. The study, taken as a whole, reports: After transplant, early declines in HvG clones were associated with peak levels of circulating GvH clones. In patients with graft-donor T cell macrochimerism, allograft graft-versus-host to host-versus-graft clonal ratios were high.

TCRdb keeps only in-frame clones here, not all; method: immunoSEQ multiplex PCR. The table has tens of thousands of clones, roughly 91% seen once. Germline V gene data show CDR1 as SGHRS and CDR2 as YFSETQ. The CDR3 has 16 residues. J was trimmed by 0 bases and V by 0 bases; bases with no gene match: 6. As to this clone: Its antigen is undetermined.

The V gene is TRBV5-1, the J gene TRBJ2-7, with 7 bases matching TRBD1. This material consisted of unstimulated CD8+ T cells sorted from spleen or lymph node cells, taken before intestinal transplant. The TCR comes from a human donor who received an intestinal transplant. CDR3 nucleotide sequence: TGCGCCAGCAGCTTGGCCGTAGGGGACAGCTCCTACGAGCAGTACTTC. Translated, it gives CASSLAVGDSSYEQYF.